The 29 T cell receptor beta chains below all came from one sample that was sequenced in a study of T-cell reconstitution after alpha-beta-depleted transplantation in children. Unique molecular identifiers were used in preparing the TCRbeta library. TCRdb analysed the PCR reads with MiXCR anew, one entry per CDR3 protein. The table lists about 610,000 distinct CDR3 sequences, approximately 10% of them singletons. Sequencing was performed on PBMCs from the stem cell graft donor, taken from the stem cell graft. All receptors come from a human donor who donated a stem cell graft to a child with acute myeloid leukemia.

A remark on this clonotype: The junction shows a germline mismatch at one end, possibly a read error. V usage is TRBV7-7 and J usage is TRBJ2-3; weak D call: TRBD2 (6 bases). There are 14 residues in the CDR3. The germline V gene encodes CDR1 SSHAT and CDR2 FNYEAQ (reference sequence). The CDR3 DNA sequence: TGTGCTAGCAGCTATCGGGGAGGCCAAGATACGCAGTATTTT. It specifies CASSYRGGQDTQYF.

This clonotype was seen repeatedly, ten times or more. The rearrangement links TRBV12-3 or TRBV12-4 to TRBJ2-1; D call uncertain. V lost 0 bases, J lost 8 bases, and 8 bases lay in between. CDR3 length: 13 amino acids. Written as DNA, the CDR3 is TGTGCCAGCAGTTTAGCGGGAAGGGATGAGCAGTTCTTC. As protein: CASSLAGRDEQFF.

This clonotype came up a few times. J is TRBJ2-1 and V is TRBV29-1; D is unclear. The CDR3 spans 12 residues. Germline CDR1 SQVTM, CDR2 ANQGSEA. Trimming left V 4 bases short and J 3 bases short, with 7 bases between. The CDR3 coding sequence is TGCAGCGTTGGGGTAGTCTACAATGAGCAGTTCTTC. This translates into CSVGVVYNEQFF.

This clonotype appeared a few times. The chain has TRBV6-1 and TRBJ2-3; TRBD2 aligns across 7 bases. The CDR3 runs to 15 residues. The germline V gene has CDR1 MNHNS and CDR2 SASEGT. V shed 7 bases, J shed 6 bases, and the junction held 13 bases outside the gene matches. The CDR3 DNA reads TGTGCCAGCACTATCTCCCTGGGGAGGGCGGATACGCAGTATTTT. This translates into CASTISLGRADTQYF.

The rearrangement links TRBV24-1 to TRBJ2-7, with a possible D match to TRBD2 (6 bases). Trimming stripped 4 bases from V and 4 bases from J, with 7 bases between. This CDR3 is built from 12 residues. Germline CDR1 and CDR2: KGHDR and SFDVKD. In DNA form, the CDR3 reads TGTGCCACCAGTGAGGAGGGATACGAGCAGTACTTC. It specifies CATSEEGYEQYF.

In its sample, this clonotype was seen many times. This rearrangement joins TRBV29-1 to TRBJ2-2, with 9 positions matching TRBD2. This CDR3 contains 16 residues. V lost 7 bases, J lost 2 bases, and 11 bases stayed unmatched. Germline V gene sequence: CDR1 SQVTM, CDR2 ANQGSEA. The CDR3 nucleotides read TGCAGCGCTGGATCCGGGACTAGCAGTAACACCGGGGAGCTGTTTTTT. Translation gives CSAGSGTSSNTGELFF.

This clonotype was seen more than once but under ten times. The chain employs TRBV28 and TRBJ1-1, with TRBD1 matching over 9 bases. The CDR3 length is 14 residues. Germline CDR1 is MDHEN and CDR2 is SYDVKM. V dropped 8 bases and J dropped 0; count of bases not matched to a gene: 4. CDR3 in DNA: TGTGCCAGCCTAGGACAGGGGATGAACACTGAAGCTTTCTTT. Encoded protein: CASLGQGMNTEAFF.

This chain links TRBV7-2 with TRBJ1-6; maybe TRBD1 (5 bases). The V end lost 5 bases, the J end lost 8 bases, and 13 bases lay between the germline ends. This CDR3 contains 14 residues. In germline, CDR1 is SGHTA, CDR2 FQGNSA. The CDR3: CASSPAGRDSPLHF. In nucleotides, the CDR3 is TGTGCCAGCAGCCCCGCAGGGAGGGATTCACCCCTCCACTTT.

This clonotype was seen at least ten times. The V call is TRBV4-2, the J call TRBJ1-1; no definite D call. The CDR3 covers 14 residues. CDR1 LGHNA and CDR2 YNFKEQ come from the germline V gene. The V end lost 0 bases, the J end lost 1 base, and 6 bases lay between the germline ends. The CDR3 DNA reads TGTGCCAGCAGCCAAGAGGAGCGGAACACTGAAGCTTTCTTT. Amino acids: CASSQEERNTEAFF.

The V call is TRBV28, the J call TRBJ1-6; no reliable D call. This CDR3 is built from 17 residues. V lost 5 bases and J 4 bases, leaving 18 bases between the germline ends. Per the germline V gene, CDR1 is MDHEN and CDR2 is SYDVKM. The CDR3 DNA sequence: TGTGCCAGCAGTATCCCACCCCACAGCGATTATAATTCACCCCTCCACTTT. Translation: CASSIPPHSDYNSPLHF.

This clonotype was seen a few times. The rearrangement uses TRBV6-2 or TRBV6-3 and TRBJ1-5, with a weak D call TRBD1 (6 bases). The CDR3 totals 13 residues. Germline loops: CDR1 MNHEY, CDR2 SVGEGT. Trimming pared 9 bases from V and 0 bases from J, leaving 9 bases between. The CDR3 DNA reads as TGTGCCAGTCAGGGGTATAGCAATCAGCCCCAGCATTTT. This encodes CASQGYSNQPQHF.

The rearrangement joins TRBV28 to TRBJ1-2; D uncertain. From germline, CDR1 is MDHEN and CDR2 SYDVKM. The CDR3 has 11 residues. V gave up 8 bases and J gave up 2 bases, with 6 bases separating them. CDR3 loop: CASGQNYGYTF. The CDR3 DNA is TGTGCCAGCGGGCAGAACTATGGCTACACCTTC.

This clonotype was seen more than once but under ten times. The rearrangement links TRBV7-3 to TRBJ2-1; 9 nucleotides line up with TRBD2. The trim removed 10 bases at V and 5 bases at J, leaving 9 bases unmatched. Germline CDR1 is SGHTA and CDR2 is FQGTGA. The CDR3 sequence is 14 residues long. CDR3 in amino acids: CATRAGGPNNEQFF. The CDR3 nucleotides read TGTGCCACCAGGGCGGGAGGGCCGAACAATGAGCAGTTCTTC. The variable domain in full, with the rest retrieved from reference TRBV7-3 and TRBJ2-1, is GAGVSQTPSNKVTEKGKYVELRCDPISGHTALYWYRQSLGQGPEFLIYFQGTGAADDSGLPNDRFFAVRPEGSVSTLKIQRTERGDSAVYLCATRAGGPNNEQFFGPGTRLTVL.

As concerns this clonotype: Since no conserved phenylalanine or tryptophan closes the CDR3, a read error is the likely cause. The V and J genes are TRBV6-6 and TRBJ1-1; weak D call: TRBD1 (6 bases). The V gene's germline CDR1 is MNHNY and CDR2 SVGAGI (reference sequence). This CDR3 spans 12 amino acids. Trimming left V 8 bases short and J 5 bases short, with 12 bases between. The CDR3 sequence is CASLQQGTEAFY. CDR3 nucleotide sequence: TGTGCCAGCCTCCAGCAGGGGACTGAAGCTTTCTAT.

This clonotype was seen only a few times. The chain links TRBV28 to TRBJ2-7; 8 bases fit TRBD2. This CDR3 region has 12 residues. The junction had 9 bases not matched to a gene; V was cut back by 9 bases and J by 8 bases. CDR1 and CDR2 (germline): MDHEN, SYDVKM. In DNA, the CDR3 is TGTGCCAGGAATCTAGCGGGTGAGAAGCAGTACTTC. Protein sequence: CARNLAGEKQYF.

Ten or more counts support this clonotype. J is TRBJ1-5 and V is TRBV6-5, with 9 bases that match TRBD1. The CDR3 runs to 15 residues. Germline V gene sequence: CDR1 MNHEY, CDR2 SVGAGI. V trimming: 6 bases; J trimming: 1 base; junction bases outside the gene matches: 4. CDR3 sequence reads: CASRMGQGSNQPQHF. CDR3 DNA sequence: TGTGCCAGCAGGATGGGACAGGGAAGCAATCAGCCCCAGCATTTT.

In its sample, this clonotype was seen a few times. J is TRBJ1-4 and V is TRBV20-1, with TRBD1 as a possible D gene (6 bases). Germline loops: CDR1 DFQATT, CDR2 SNEGSKA (reference sequence). The V and J ends lost 7 bases and 8 bases respectively, with 14 bases between them. The CDR3 totals 12 residues. In DNA form, the CDR3 reads TGCAGTGGAACAGGGCGGGAAGAAAAACTGTTTTTT. Protein: CSGTGREEKLFF.

The chain links TRBV12-3 or TRBV12-4 to TRBJ1-1; 9 bases are shared with TRBD1. CDR3 length equals 13 residues. V lost 7 bases, J lost 4 bases, and 4 bases stayed unmatched. CDR3 DNA: TGTGCCAGCATCCGGGACAGGGCCACTGAAGCTTTCTTT. This encodes CASIRDRATEAFF.

This clonotype was found many times. The rearrangement joins TRBV20-1 to TRBJ1-2; D perhaps matches TRBD1 (5 bases). This CDR3 has 13 residues. Trimming removed 3 bases at V and 9 bases at J, with 17 bases between. Germline CDR1 DFQATT, CDR2 SNEGSKA (reference sequence). CDR3 region: CSASGSGIGRYTF. The CDR3 nucleotides read TGCAGTGCTAGTGGGTCAGGGATCGGGCGCTACACCTTC.

The chain is built from TRBV15 and TRBJ2-7; 8 bases match TRBD2. In germline, CDR1 is LNHNV, CDR2 YYDKDF (reference sequence). Trimming removed 5 bases from V and 3 bases from J; junction bases left unmatched: 12. The CDR3 totals 16 residues. CDR3 loop: CATSPSYGLAGYEQYF. CDR3 coding DNA: TGTGCCACCAGCCCGAGTTATGGTCTAGCGGGCTACGAGCAGTACTTC.

The V and J genes are TRBV5-1 and TRBJ2-1; TRBD2 matches at 13 bases. Germline CDR1 and CDR2: SGHRS and YFSETQ. The CDR3 is made up of 15 amino acids. J lost 10 bases, V lost 9 bases, and 13 bases had no gene match. The CDR3 region is CATSSAGLAGQEQFF. The DNA for the CDR3 is TGCGCCACGAGTTCGGCGGGACTAGCGGGACAGGAGCAGTTCTTC.

This chain uses TRBV11-2 with TRBJ2-1; the match to TRBD2 covers 9 bases. Germline-derived CDR1 and CDR2 are SGHAT and FQNNGV. J was trimmed by 9 bases and V by 0 bases; bases with no gene match: 3. This CDR3 has 14 residues. The DNA for the CDR3 is TGTGCCAGCAGCTTAGAGCTACTAGCGGGTGAGCAGTTCTTC. It yields the protein CASSLELLAGEQFF.

In this sample, this clonotype turned up many times. This chain uses TRBV29-1 with TRBJ2-1, with TRBD1 matching over 9 bases. CDR1 is SQVTM and CDR2 is ANQGSEA in the germline V gene. The V gene end was trimmed by 6 bases and the J gene end by 8 bases; junction bases not matched to a gene: 11. The CDR3 is 14 amino acids. CDR3 protein: CSVERDRALDEQFF. CDR3 coding DNA: TGCAGCGTAGAAAGGGACAGGGCACTCGATGAGCAGTTCTTC.

This clonotype was observed many times. This chain joins TRBV9 and TRBJ2-5; the D gene is possibly TRBD1 (5 bases). V was clipped by 0 bases and J by 1 base, with 10 bases between them. The CDR3 loop spans 15 amino acids. The germline V gene has CDR1 SGDLS and CDR2 YYNGEE. In DNA, the CDR3 is TGTGCCAGCAGCGTAGAGGGCAGGGTCCAAGAGACCCAGTACTTC. It encodes CASSVEGRVQETQYF.

The chain is built from TRBV7-2 and TRBJ1-6; TRBD1 is a possible D gene (6 bases). Per germline, CDR1 SGHTA and CDR2 FQGNSA. The CDR3 is made up of 14 amino acids. Trimming cost V 6 bases and J 10 bases, with 16 bases left between them. The CDR3 region has the DNA TGTGCCAGCAGTTTTACAGGGCTCAAGTCACCCCTCCACTTT. Translated, it gives CASSFTGLKSPLHF.

The sample holds a few counts of this clonotype. This chain uses TRBV7-9 with TRBJ2-1, with TRBD2 matching over 10 bases. V was clipped by 5 bases and J by 4 bases; unmatched bases: 8. CDR3 size: 16 residues. Germline V gene lookup returns CDR1 SEHNR and CDR2 FQNEAQ (reference sequence). In DNA form, the CDR3 reads TGTGCCAGCAGCCCGAGGACTAGCGGAGAATACAATGAGCAGTTCTTC. This codes for CASSPRTSGEYNEQFF.

The rearrangement joins TRBV7-3 to TRBJ2-1; 8 bases align to TRBD2. The CDR3 is 13 amino acids. The V gene's germline CDR1 is SGHTA and CDR2 FQGTGA. Unmatched junction bases numbered 10, after V lost 4 bases and J lost 14 bases. The CDR3 sequence: CASSSRERERKFF. In DNA, the CDR3 is TGTGCCAGCAGCTCAAGGGAGCGGGAGAGGAAGTTCTTC.

The rearrangement joins TRBV7-2 to TRBJ1-6, with D unresolved. Germline V gene data show CDR1 as SGHTA and CDR2 as FQGNSA. CDR3 length equals 17 residues. V was trimmed by 4 bases and J by 8 bases, leaving 21 bases between them. The chain's CDR3 is CASSSSDGGLGDSPLHF. CDR3 coding DNA: TGTGCCAGCAGCTCATCGGACGGTGGTTTAGGTGATTCACCCCTCCACTTT.

This clonotype was recorded at least ten times. The rearrangement uses TRBV20-1 and TRBJ2-7; D is possibly TRBD1 or TRBD2 (5 bases each). V lost 7 bases and J 2 bases, leaving 12 bases between the germline ends. CDR3 length equals 12 residues. Germline V lookup: CDR1 DFQATT, CDR2 SNEGSKA (reference sequence). The CDR3 DNA reads TGCAGTGTTAGGCCGGGACCCTACGAGCAGTACTTC. As protein: CSVRPGPYEQYF.